Below, one T cell receptor beta chain is given with its context. Its target is not known. One end of the junction fails to match germline, which may point to a read error. This specimen comes from a study of cytomegalovirus exposure and HLA in healthy donors. Notes on the study in general: Despite most TCR sequences being rare, some public TCRs occurred in many donors. Among TCR beta chains, those listed as cytomegalovirus-associated numbered over 150. Reported results showed that the classifier diagnosed cytomegalovirus status with high specificity and sensitivity.

Assay: immunoSEQ multiplex PCR; the TCRdb copy retains only in-frame clones and omits some. The sample carries a few hundred thousand clones, 65% to 85% recorded once. The sample taken for sequencing was PBMCs. The clonotype comes from a woman in her 30s in good health and CMV-seropositive.

CDR3 region: CATSTNEGPVEKLFF. The CDR3 region has the DNA TGTGCCACCAGTACTAATGAGGGGCCGGTTGAAAAACTGTTTTTT. This chain joins TRBV10-3 and TRBJ1-4; maybe TRBD1 (5 bases). The germline CDR1 and CDR2 sequences are ENHRY and SYGVKD. This CDR3 has 15 amino acids.